This T cell receptor (beta chain) was obtained from a study of blood T cells in healthy people across ages. Germline V gene data show CDR1 as SGHRS and CDR2 as YFSETQ. The CDR3 sequence is 15 residues long. Trimming shortened V by 4 bases and J by 0 bases, and 13 bases separated the two germline ends. PCR was performed a second time for roughly 7 to 11 cycles using a sample-barcoded 5' primer and a J-beta primer mix. A template-switch adaptor with 12 random nucleotides tagged each cDNA molecule. TCRdb analysed the 5' RACE reads with MiXCR anew, one entry per CDR3 protein. The table has around 1.1 million distinct CDR3 sequences, approximately 38% seen once; the top ten hold 10% to 15%.

The chain carries TRBV5-1 and TRBJ1-2; D gene uncertain. Sequences were obtained from blood. The source is a man between 18 and 29 years old in good health. CDR3 DNA sequence: TGCGCCAGCAGCCCGGAACGGATACCTAACTATGGCTACACCTTC. It translates to CASSPERIPNYGYTF.